Sequencing of this T cell receptor beta chain was carried out in a study of beta chain features in type 1 diabetes. Study background: Patient and healthy donor groups were alike in age, gender and cell yields. Overall study results and limits: PCR might favor shorter templates, but any such skew would affect patients and controls equally. Across patients, naive, central memory and Treg TCRB repertoires exhibited apparently greater similarity than was observed across healthy donors. In every one of the four CD4+ subsets, TCRB CDR3s were moderately but significantly shorter in Type 1 diabetes patients.

Expressed TCRB transcripts got sequenced, as all isolated RNA was reverse transcribed. The table came from immunoSEQ multiplex PCR; TCRdb's copy has only in-frame clones and leaves some out. The sample lists around 180,000 clones, about 7.8% occurring once. CDR1 LNHDA and CDR2 SQIVND come from the germline V gene (reference sequence). The CDR3 extends over 13 amino acids. Trimming left V 5 bases short and J 13 bases short, with 15 bases between. This clone was counted between two and nine times. What it binds is unknown. The source material was central memory CD4+ T cells from blood. The V and J genes are TRBV19 and TRBJ1-6; D ambiguous. The receptor's source is a middle-aged woman with type 1 diabetes. The CDR3 sequence: CASSVALVAPLHF. The CDR3 region has the DNA TGTGCCAGTAGTGTCGCACTCGTCGCCCCCCTCCACTTT.